Following are 18 T cell receptor beta chains from one sample sequenced in a study of cytomegalovirus exposure and HLA in healthy donors. Researchers ran the PCR with 60 Vbeta and 13 Jbeta primers. Here immunoSEQ multiplex PCR was the method, and the copy in TCRdb shows in-frame clones only, minus some. There are about 150,000 clones in the sample; around 78% occur only once, and roughly 1.4% lies in the top ten. The sequenced sample consisted of PBMCs. These receptor sequences come from a man in his forties in good health and CMV-seronegative.

CDR3 sequence (DNA): TGTGCCAGCAGTGAACTCAGCTCTGGAAACACCATATATTTT. It codes for CASSELSSGNTIYF. The chain couples TRBV2 to TRBJ1-3, with D uncertain. The germline V gene has CDR1 SNHLY and CDR2 FYNNEI. Trimming removed 2 bases from V and 0 bases from J, with 5 bases in between. The CDR3 has 14 amino acids.

This chain connects TRBV29-1 to TRBJ1-4; D uncertain. V lost 6 bases and J lost 7, with 9 bases in between. The CDR3 is 11 residues long. Germline V lookup: CDR1 SQVTM, CDR2 ANQGSEA. CDR3 DNA sequence: TGCAGCGTAGGAGTGGGTGAAAAACTGTTTTTT. Translated: CSVGVGEKLFF.

On this clone: Relative to the germline gene, one junction end is altered; a read error may explain this. The CDR3 DNA follows: TGCACCAGCAGCCAATCTGGACAGCTATATAGCAATCAGCCCCAGCATTTT. It codes for CTSSQSGQLYSNQPQHF. The rearrangement uses TRBV4-1 and TRBJ1-5; D might be TRBD1 (6 bases). The germline V gene encodes CDR1 MGHRA and CDR2 YSYEKL. The CDR3 runs 17 residues.

V usage is TRBV5-4 and J usage is TRBJ1-1; D is undetermined. The CDR3 contains 11 residues. Germline CDR1 SGHNT, CDR2 YYREEE (reference sequence). V dropped 3 bases and J dropped 7 bases, with 7 bases sitting between them. In nucleotides, the CDR3 is TGTGCCAGCAGCTCGAGGAGTGAAGCTTTCTTT. This encodes CASSSRSEAFF.

The chain employs TRBV29-1 and TRBJ2-7; 7 nucleotides line up with TRBD2. Germline values: CDR1 SQVTM, CDR2 ANQGSEA. Losses at the gene ends were 6 bases for V and 3 bases for J; bases not matched to a gene: 5. There are 12 residues in the CDR3. The CDR3 is CSVRTSVYEQYV. The CDR3 DNA follows: TGCAGCGTACGAACTAGCGTCTACGAGCAGTACGTC.

The V gene is TRBV7-6, the J gene TRBJ2-5, with D hard to call. V was pared by 2 bases and J by 5 bases, with 9 bases between. The length of the CDR3 is 13 residues. CDR1 and CDR2 from the germline V gene are SGHVS and FNYEAQ. In DNA form, the CDR3 reads TGTGCCAGCAGCTTATCGGGTTATGAGACCCAGTACTTC. The encoded protein is CASSLSGYETQYF.

This clone turned up a few times. One junction end disagrees with the germline gene, perhaps due to a read error. V usage is TRBV5-6 and J usage is TRBJ1-2, with D unresolved. Germline V gene data show CDR1 as SGHDT and CDR2 as YYEEEE. The CDR3 is 13 residues long. The CDR3 DNA sequence: TGTGCCAGCAGCTTGGCAGGTCCCTCCGTCTATGCCTTC. Its protein is CASSLAGPSVYAF.

This rearrangement joins TRBV27 to TRBJ2-1; 10 positions match TRBD2. The V and J ends lost 6 bases and 0 bases, in that order; junction bases with no gene match: 5. The CDR3 is 16 amino acids. Germline V CDR1 and CDR2: MNHEY, SMNVEV (reference sequence). CDR3 residues: CASSRLAGSSYNEQFF. For the CDR3, the DNA is TGTGCCAGCAGCCGACTAGCGGGTAGCTCCTACAATGAGCAGTTCTTC.

In its sample, this clone was seen a few times. This rearrangement joins TRBV30 to TRBJ2-5; 15 nucleotides align to TRBD2. The CDR3 extends over 19 amino acids. V shed 5 bases and J 1 base; nucleotides not matched to a gene: 14. CDR1 is GTSNPN and CDR2 is SVGIG in the germline V gene (reference sequence). In DNA form, the CDR3 reads TGTGCCTGGCGGAGAGACTCCGGGACTAGCGGGAGGCCCCAAGAGACCCAGTACTTC. It codes for CAWRRDSGTSGRPQETQYF.

This rearrangement joins TRBV10-3 to TRBJ2-6; D gene unclear. Per the germline V gene, CDR1 is ENHRY and CDR2 is SYGVKD. Trimming took 5 bases from V and 1 from J, leaving 6 bases between them. This CDR3 is 14 amino acids long. Written as DNA, the CDR3 is TGTGCCATCAGTAGTGAGTCTGGGGCCAACGTCCTGACTTTC. It specifies CAISSESGANVLTF.

The chain is built from TRBV19 and TRBJ1-6; 8 nucleotides agree with TRBD1. Unmatched junction bases numbered 9, after V lost 11 bases and J lost 9 bases. Germline loops: CDR1 LNHDA, CDR2 SQIVND (reference sequence). The CDR3 contains 13 residues. The CDR3 sequence: CAPKQGDSSPLHF. CDR3 DNA: TGTGCCCCCAAACAGGGGGATAGTTCACCCCTCCACTTT.

This chain connects TRBV7-6 to TRBJ2-5, with TRBD1 matching 7 bases. The junction had 14 bases not matched to a gene; V was cut back by 5 bases and J by 11 bases. The germline V gene encodes CDR1 SGHVS and CDR2 FNYEAQ. The CDR3 sequence is 14 residues long. CDR3 bases: TGTGCCAGCAGCGCAACCGGGACAGCAGGGGAGCAGTACTTC. It translates to CASSATGTAGEQYF.

The chain combines TRBV7-6 with TRBJ2-3; weak D call: TRBD2 (6 bases). Trimming left V 3 bases short and J 0 bases short, with 10 bases between. Germline CDR1 is SGHVS and CDR2 is FNYEAQ. The CDR3 totals 15 residues. CDR3 in amino acids: CASSFGAGSTDTQYF. The DNA of the CDR3 is TGTGCCAGCAGCTTTGGCGCGGGGAGCACAGATACGCAGTATTTT. Supplemented by reference TRBV7-6 and TRBJ2-3, the full variable domain reads GAGVSQSPRYKVTKRGQDVALRCDPISGHVSLYWYRQALGQGPEFLTYFNYEAQQDKSGLPNDRFSAERPEGSISTLTIQRTEQRDSAMYRCASSFGAGSTDTQYFGPGTRLTVL.

V and J are TRBV5-1 and TRBJ2-3, with D unclear. The germline V gene encodes CDR1 SGHRS and CDR2 YFSETQ. The CDR3 spans 13 residues. The V gene lost 0 bases and the J gene lost 4 bases, with 6 bases spanning the gap. As DNA, the CDR3 is TGCGCCAGCAGCTTGGTAACTCCAGATACGCAGTATTTT. This sequence encodes CASSLVTPDTQYF.

V usage is TRBV28 and J usage is TRBJ2-7, with 9 bases lining up with TRBD1. With V trimmed by 7 bases and J by 4 bases, 5 bases remained unmatched. Germline V gives CDR1 MDHEN, CDR2 SYDVKM. The CDR3 contains 13 residues. Here the CDR3 reads CASNRDRAYEQYF. CDR3 DNA: TGTGCCAGCAATCGGGACAGGGCATACGAGCAGTACTTC.

The gene calls are TRBV7-2 and TRBJ2-7, with D possibly matching TRBD1 (6 bases). The CDR3 is 15 residues long. Germline CDR1 is SGHTA and CDR2 is FQGNSA. The V and J ends lost 1 base and 0 bases respectively, with 10 bases between them. The CDR3 reads CASSLVGTNSYEQYF. The DNA of the CDR3 is TGTGCCAGCAGCTTAGTCGGGACAAACTCCTACGAGCAGTACTTC. Drawing the rest from reference TRBV7-2 and TRBJ2-7, the complete variable domain is GAGVSQSPSNKVTEKGKDVELRCDPISGHTALYWYRQSLGQGLEFLIYFQGNSAPDKSGLPSDRFSAERTGGSVSTLTIQRTQQEDSAVYLCASSLVGTNSYEQYFGPGTRLTVT.

The chain recombines TRBV19 with TRBJ1-1; the D is unclear. V lost 4 bases, J lost 5 bases, and 11 bases lay in between. This CDR3 has 13 amino acids. CDR1 is LNHDA and CDR2 is SQIVND in the germline V gene (reference sequence). CDR3 DNA sequence: TGTGCCAGTAGTACGGGGAAGGGAACTGAAGCTTTCTTT. Its protein product is CASSTGKGTEAFF.

This chain joins TRBV11-3 and TRBJ2-1; D gene uncertain. V lost 3 bases and J 0 bases, leaving 15 bases between the germline ends. The CDR3 has 17 residues. Germline CDR1 and CDR2: SGHNT and YENEEA. CDR3 sequence: CASSFPRGVSSYNEQFF. The DNA for the CDR3 is TGTGCCAGCAGCTTCCCCCGAGGAGTAAGCTCCTACAATGAGCAGTTCTTC.